Listed below are T cell receptor beta chains from one sample, sequenced in a study of blood T cells in healthy people across ages. TCRdb fed the 5' RACE reads into MiXCR, producing one record per CDR3 protein. The data show hundreds of thousands of distinct CDR3 sequences, approximately 30% seen once. Specimen: blood. The receptor set was obtained from a woman older than 75 in good health. Both conserved end residues are part of each CDR3. The D gene is left open where the match is weak. The size of a clone is reported for some rows only, either as once, few or many, or as a class for expanded clones.

>many|TRBV20-1|TRBJ2-7|NA
CSARAGGLRNEQYF
TGCAGTGCTAGAGCTGGGGGCCTCCGGAACGAGCAGTACTTC
>NA|TRBV29-1|TRBJ2-5|NA
CSVELGQTQYF
TGCAGCGTTGAATTAGGGCAGACCCAGTACTTC
>NA|TRBV30|TRBJ2-7|NA
CAWSSAYEQYF
TGTGCCTGGAGTTCGGCCTACGAGCAGTACTTC
>NA|TRBV28|TRBJ1-2|NA
CASSHDTLYGYTF
TGTGCCAGCAGTCACGACACCCTCTATGGCTACACCTTC
>many|TRBV7-8|TRBJ1-5|NA
CASSLASSRGNQPQHF
TGTGCCAGCAGCTTAGCCTCTTCTCGGGGCAATCAGCCCCAGCATTTT
>few|TRBV2|TRBJ2-3|NA
CASSGLGTSTDTQYF
TGTGCCAGCAGTGGGTTGGGGACTAGCACAGATACGCAGTATTTT
>many|TRBV6-5|TRBJ1-1|NA
CASSYFQTANTEAFF
TGTGCCAGCAGTTACTTCCAGACAGCGAACACTGAAGCTTTCTTT
>many|TRBV6-1|TRBJ1-2|TRBD1
CASSPRTGYGPVYGYTF
TGTGCCAGCAGTCCTCGGACAGGGTATGGACCCGTATATGGCTACACCTTC
>few|TRBV5-1|TRBJ2-2|NA
CASSLELGSNTGELFF
TGCGCCAGCAGCTTGGAACTCGGGTCAAACACCGGGGAGCTGTTTTTT
>NA|TRBV24-1|TRBJ2-2|NA
CATSDFLTGELFF
TGTGCCACCAGTGATTTTCTTACCGGGGAGCTGTTTTTT
>many|TRBV2|TRBJ1-1|NA
CASTKGLQNTEAFF
TGTGCCAGCACCAAAGGACTCCAGAACACTGAAGCTTTCTTT
>many|TRBV6-2/TRBV6-3|TRBJ2-1|NA
CATTKREGPHYNEQFF
TGTGCCACCACTAAAAGAGAAGGCCCTCATTACAATGAGCAGTTCTTC
>many|TRBV24-1|TRBJ2-3|TRBD1
CATSDGDRTSTDTQYF
TGTGCCACCAGTGATGGGGACAGGACTAGCACAGATACGCAGTATTTT
>many|TRBV7-2|TRBJ1-5|NA
CASSPQVSNQPQHF
TGTGCCAGCAGCCCGCAGGTTAGCAATCAGCCCCAGCATTTT
>many|TRBV5-8|TRBJ1-5|TRBD1
CASSLGQGAGQPQHF
TGTGCCAGCAGCTTGGGGCAGGGGGCAGGGCAGCCCCAGCATTTT
>NA|TRBV11-2|TRBJ2-2|NA
CACSATRLGTGELFF
TGTGCCTGCAGCGCGACTAGATTGGGTACCGGGGAGCTGTTTTTT
>NA|TRBV5-1|TRBJ2-2|TRBD2
CASSPGLAGGELFF
TGCGCCAGCAGCCCGGGACTAGCTGGCGGGGAGCTGTTTTTT
>NA|TRBV7-2|TRBJ2-6|NA
CASSEASSGANVLTF
TGTGCCAGCAGTGAAGCGAGCTCTGGGGCCAACGTCCTGACTTTC
>many|TRBV3-1|TRBJ2-1|NA
CASSQRRLNEQFF
TGTGCCAGCAGCCAAAGGCGACTCAATGAGCAGTTCTTC
>many|TRBV4-3|TRBJ1-5|NA
CASSQDGTNQPQHF
TGCGCCAGCAGCCAAGATGGAACGAATCAGCCCCAGCATTTT
>NA|TRBV15|TRBJ1-2|NA
CATSRGGPQRGGYTF
TGTGCCACCAGCAGGGGGGGTCCCCAAAGGGGTGGCTACACCTTC
>NA|TRBV20-1|TRBJ2-3|NA
CSVRVQGRDTQYF
TGCAGTGTTAGAGTGCAGGGACGAGATACGCAGTATTTT
>few|TRBV2|TRBJ1-2|NA
CASSAEGQSGYTF
TGTGCCAGCAGTGCAGAGGGCCAATCTGGCTACACCTTC
>NA|TRBV6-6|TRBJ2-7|TRBD2
CASRLAGVSYEQYF
TGTGCCAGCAGGCTAGCGGGAGTATCCTACGAGCAGTACTTC
>NA|TRBV6-5|TRBJ2-7|TRBD2
CASSSRTSGGPRLYEQYF
TGTGCCAGCAGTTCCCGGACTAGCGGGGGGCCCAGACTCTACGAGCAGTACTTC
>many|TRBV25-1|TRBJ2-5|NA
CASSEPGPQETQYF
TGTGCCAGCAGTGAACCCGGGCCGCAAGAGACCCAGTACTTC
>many|TRBV29-1|TRBJ2-7|TRBD2
CSVAPDSGDSYEQYF
TGCAGCGTTGCCCCAGATAGCGGGGATTCCTACGAGCAGTACTTC
>few|TRBV20-1|TRBJ1-2|NA
CSATDNYGYTF
TGCAGTGCTACTGATAACTATGGCTACACCTTC
>NA|TRBV20-1|TRBJ2-7|NA
CSVRGRAYEQYF
TGCAGTGTTCGCGGGCGCGCCTACGAGCAGTACTTC
>NA|TRBV7-3|TRBJ2-3|NA
CASSLSTAGIRGADTQYF
TGTGCCAGCAGCTTAAGCACGGCGGGGATACGTGGCGCAGATACGCAGTATTTT
>NA|TRBV7-2|TRBJ1-5|NA
CASSLVVGGGQPQHF
TGTGCCAGCAGCTTAGTCGTGGGTGGGGGTCAGCCCCAGCATTTT
>many|TRBV2|TRBJ2-1|TRBD2
CASSEASGGDYNEQFF
TGTGCCAGCAGTGAAGCTAGCGGGGGGGATTACAATGAGCAGTTCTTC
>NA|TRBV12-3/TRBV12-4|TRBJ2-5|TRBD2
CASSSWTSGVQETQYF
TGTGCCAGCAGTTCGTGGACTAGCGGGGTGCAAGAGACCCAGTACTTC
>many|TRBV6-1|TRBJ1-4|TRBD1
CASSSSTGRAEKLFF
TGTGCCAGCAGTTCGTCGACAGGGAGGGCTGAAAAACTGTTTTTT
>many|TRBV20-1|TRBJ2-1|NA
CSAPPGPFSYNEQFF
TGCAGTGCTCCTCCGGGACCTTTCTCCTACAATGAGCAGTTCTTC
>NA|TRBV5-1|TRBJ1-2|NA
CASSFTVPSHGYTF
TGCGCCAGCAGCTTTACAGTTCCCAGTCATGGCTACACCTTC
>few|TRBV27|TRBJ2-3|NA
CASSPGGGPSTDTQYF
TGTGCCAGCAGCCCTGGAGGGGGGCCTAGCACAGATACGCAGTATTTT
>many|TRBV20-1|TRBJ2-7|TRBD2
CSARHGGGERSYEQYF
TGCAGTGCTAGACACGGGGGAGGGGAGCGCTCCTACGAGCAGTACTTC
>many|TRBV7-2|TRBJ2-1|TRBD2
CASSLERVTGGYEQFF
TGTGCCAGCAGTCTAGAGAGGGTGACGGGGGGGTATGAGCAGTTCTTC
>NA|TRBV7-2|TRBJ2-1|TRBD1
CASSLGQGGTNEQFF
TGTGCCAGCTCATTAGGACAGGGGGGGACGAATGAGCAGTTCTTC
>NA|TRBV29-1|TRBJ1-2|NA
CSVPGGAYGYTF
TGCAGCGTTCCCGGGGGAGCCTATGGCTACACCTTC
>NA|TRBV28|TRBJ2-7|TRBD2
CASSLASGSHEQYF
TGTGCCAGCAGTTTGGCTAGCGGGAGCCACGAGCAGTACTTC
>NA|TRBV5-1|TRBJ2-1|NA
CASSLNPQPSLYNEQFF
TGCGCCAGCAGCTTGAATCCGCAGCCCTCTCTTTACAATGAGCAGTTCTTC
>many|TRBV5-1|TRBJ2-5|NA
CASSLSQPETQYF
TGCGCCAGCAGCTTGTCGCAGCCCGAGACCCAGTACTTC
>NA|TRBV20-1|TRBJ2-1|TRBD2
CSAEEASGSCNEQVF
TGCAGTGCTGAGGAAGCTAGCGGATCCTGCAATGAGCAGGTCTTC
>NA|TRBV4-3|TRBJ2-2|TRBD1
CASSQDRGRNTGELFF
TGCGCCAGCAGCCAAGACAGGGGGCGAAACACCGGGGAGCTGTTTTTT
>few|TRBV2|TRBJ1-1|NA
CASGVGVRNTEAFF
TGTGCCAGCGGTGTCGGGGTCAGGAACACTGAAGCTTTCTTT
>NA|TRBV12-3/TRBV12-4|TRBJ2-7|TRBD2
CASSSSPWEGNYEQYF
TGTGCCAGCAGTTCCTCCCCATGGGAGGGGAACTACGAGCAGTACTTC
>many|TRBV28|TRBJ2-1|NA
CASSPHRFPPNEQFF
TGTGCCAGCAGTCCCCACAGGTTCCCCCCCAATGAGCAGTTCTTC
>NA|TRBV2|TRBJ2-3|TRBD2
CASMYPPGGTQYF
TGTGCCAGCATGTACCCGCCGGGGGGGACGCAGTATTTT